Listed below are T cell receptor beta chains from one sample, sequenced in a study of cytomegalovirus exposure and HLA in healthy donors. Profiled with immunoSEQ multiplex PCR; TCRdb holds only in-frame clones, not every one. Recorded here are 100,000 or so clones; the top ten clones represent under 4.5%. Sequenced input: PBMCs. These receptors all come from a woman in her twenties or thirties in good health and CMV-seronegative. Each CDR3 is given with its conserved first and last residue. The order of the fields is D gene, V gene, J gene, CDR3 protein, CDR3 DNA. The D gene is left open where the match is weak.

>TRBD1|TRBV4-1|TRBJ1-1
CASSQVGQGASDTEAFF
TGCGCCAGCAGCCAAGTGGGACAGGGGGCGTCTGACACTGAAGCTTTCTTT
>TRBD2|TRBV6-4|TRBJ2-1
CASSPAREGQDYNEQFF
TGTGCCAGCAGTCCGGCCCGGGAGGGCCAGGACTACAATGAGCAGTTCTTC
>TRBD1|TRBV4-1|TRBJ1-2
CASSPGQGNYGYTF
TGCGCCAGCAGCCCCGGACAGGGTAACTATGGCTACACCTTC
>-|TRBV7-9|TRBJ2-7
CASSLGGLPTRHYEQYF
TGTGCCAGCAGCTTGGGTGGTCTACCTACGCGGCACTACGAGCAGTACTTC
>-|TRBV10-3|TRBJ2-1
CAISESSGAPSSYNEQFF
TGTGCCATCAGTGAGTCTAGCGGAGCCCCGAGCTCCTACAATGAGCAGTTCTTC
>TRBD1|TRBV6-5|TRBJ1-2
CASSYSGQGDYGYTF
TGTGCCAGCAGTTACTCGGGACAGGGGGACTATGGCTACACCTTC
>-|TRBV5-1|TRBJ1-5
CASSLGGDGNQPQHF
TGCGCCAGCAGCTTGGGGGGGGATGGCAATCAGCCCCAGCATTTT
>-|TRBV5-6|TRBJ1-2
CASSLDSDIYGYTF
TGTGCCAGCAGCTTGGATTCCGACATTTATGGCTACACCTTC
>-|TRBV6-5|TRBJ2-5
CASIPTMEAQETQYF
TGTGCCAGCATTCCCACTATGGAGGCGCAAGAGACCCAGTACTTC
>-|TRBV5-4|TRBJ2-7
CASSLGQGKLREQYF
TGTGCCAGCAGCTTAGGGCAGGGGAAGTTAAGGGAGCAGTACTTC